These 2 T cell receptor beta chains share one sample of origin, sequenced in a study of T cell repertoires in cytomegalovirus infection. TCRdb fed the reads into MiXCR, producing one record per CDR3 protein. The data contain around 540,000 distinct CDR3 sequences, 30% to 40% of them singletons. These receptors are not linked to any known antigen. The sequenced sample was cultured PBMCs, obtained from culture after CMV antigen stimulation. The receptors were sampled from a human donor in good health (CMV status not recorded). Some clones in this sample may be carry-over from other donors' samples.

This clonotype has only one observation. The J gene is TRBJ1-1, the V gene TRBV4-2, with 8 bases that match TRBD1. Germline lookup yields CDR1 LGHNA and CDR2 YNFKEQ. The CDR3 loop spans 15 amino acids. The ends lost 1 base at V and 1 base at J; junction bases unmatched: 2. The chain's CDR3 is CASSQGGTGNTEAFF. DNA of the CDR3: TGTGCCAGCAGCCAAGGTGGGACAGGGAACACTGAAGCTTTCTTT.

This rearrangement joins TRBV6-6 to TRBJ2-3; D is unclear. The CDR3 contains 12 residues. Trimming took off 4 bases at V and 8 bases at J, with 10 bases between the two ends. Germline values: CDR1 MNHNY, CDR2 SVGAGI (reference sequence). This CDR3 reads CASSSQHGTQYF. CDR3 nucleotides: TGTGCCAGCAGTTCCCAGCACGGTACGCAGTATTTT.